A selection of T cell receptor beta chains follows, all from one sample in a study of regulatory T cells in long-lasting Graves disease. TCRdb recomputed calls from the multiplex PCR reads with MiXCR, one row per CDR3 protein. Among 530,000 or so distinct CDR3 sequences, less than 15% were seen once, and the ten largest hold under 10%. These sequences were also reported in another study, on T cells in Graves' hyperthyroidism and ophthalmopathy.

The material sequenced was peripheral blood mononuclear cells (PBMCs), taken at new diagnosis, from a patient treated with antithyroid drugs. Receptors were obtained from a young man with Graves disease. CDR3s include the opening cysteine and the closing phenylalanine or tryptophan. The D gene is left open where the match is weak. For some rows the clone size is stated as once, few or many, or as a class when expanded; others skip it.

>TRBV27|many|TRBJ2-1|.
TGTGCCAGCCAGACCCGTCTCAGCTCCTACAATGAGCAGTTCTTC
CASQTRLSSYNEQFF
>TRBV20-1|few|TRBJ2-5|TRBD1
TGCAGTGTCGGGACAGGGGTGTACCAAGAGACCCAGTACTTC
CSVGTGVYQETQYF
>TRBV3-1|many|TRBJ1-1|.
TGTGCCAGCAGCCAAGAGTTCAGGGGCCTGAACACTGAAGCTTTCTTT
CASSQEFRGLNTEAFF
>TRBV6-2/TRBV6-3|many|TRBJ2-7|.
TGTGCCAGCACTGACAGTCCCTACGAGCAGTACTTC
CASTDSPYEQYF
>TRBV27|many|TRBJ2-3|.
TGTGCCAGCAGTTTACGCACTAGCAGATACACAGATACGCAGTATTTT
CASSLRTSRYTDTQYF
>TRBV5-1|.|TRBJ2-2|TRBD1
TGCGCCAGCAGCGCGACAGGGGACACCGGGGAGCTGTTTTTT
CASSATGDTGELFF
>TRBV29-1|many|TRBJ1-1|.
TGCAGCGTTGAGCATCGCCGTGGCGCTGAAGCTTTCTTT
CSVEHRRGAEAFF
>TRBV6-2/TRBV6-3|many|TRBJ2-4|TRBD2
TGTGCCAGCAGTTCAGCCCTAGCGGGAAAAAACATTCAGTACTTC
CASSSALAGKNIQYF
>TRBV20-1|many|TRBJ1-2|.
TGCAGTGCTAGAGAGGAACGAGTTTATGGCTACACCTTC
CSAREERVYGYTF
>TRBV6-5|few|TRBJ1-2|.
TGTGCCAGCAGTTACTCAGGAAAGTCCTACACCTTC
CASSYSGKSYTF
>TRBV7-9|many|TRBJ1-3|.
TGTGCCAGCGACGCACCTAGCTCTGGAAACACCATATATTTT
CASDAPSSGNTIYF
>TRBV2|many|TRBJ2-3|.
TGTGCCAGCTCAGATTCTAGCGTAAGCACAGATACGCAGTATTTT
CASSDSSVSTDTQYF
>TRBV12-3/TRBV12-4|many|TRBJ2-5|TRBD2
TGTGCCAGCAGTTTCGAGATCGGACTTCTAGCGGCCCCCAGGGAGACCCAGTACTTC
CASSFEIGLLAAPRETQYF
>TRBV30|.|TRBJ1-6|.
TGTGCCTGGAGTGGAGGACGGAATAATTCACCCCTCCACTTT
CAWSGGRNNSPLHF
>TRBV6-1|many|TRBJ2-1|.
TGTGCCAGCACCCTAGCGTTTTACAATGAGCAGTTCTTC
CASTLAFYNEQFF
>TRBV2|many|TRBJ1-3|.
TGTGCCAGCAGTGAGAGGGGTGGAAACACCATATATTTT
CASSERGGNTIYF
>TRBV7-2|many|TRBJ1-6|.
TGTGCCAGCAGCTCTGGGATGGCCTATAATTCACCCCTCCACTTT
CASSSGMAYNSPLHF
>TRBV4-1|.|TRBJ2-7|.
TGCGCCAGCAGCCAACGGGACGGCTCCTACGAGCAGTACTTC
CASSQRDGSYEQYF
>TRBV20-1|few|TRBJ2-3|.
TGCAGTGCCTCGGTGTGGGGCTCCACTAACACAGATACGCAGTATTTT
CSASVWGSTNTDTQYF
>TRBV30|many|TRBJ2-3|.
TGTGCCTGGAGTGTGTTTGATAAGCCTAGCACAGATACGCAGTATTTT
CAWSVFDKPSTDTQYF
>TRBV18|.|TRBJ2-5|.
TGTGCCAGCTCACCCGGGAACGCACAAGAGACCCAGTACTTC
CASSPGNAQETQYF
>TRBV12-3/TRBV12-4|.|TRBJ1-1|.
TGTGCCAGCAGTTTAGGACAGTTGAACACTGAAGCTTCCTTT
CASSLGQLNTEASF
>TRBV13|many|TRBJ2-3|.
TGTGCCAGCAGCTTAGACCGGGAAGATACGCAGTATTTT
CASSLDREDTQYF
>TRBV2|few|TRBJ1-2|.
TGTGCCAGCAGTGGGGGGGGAATCTATGGCTACACCTTC
CASSGGGIYGYTF
>TRBV5-6|few|TRBJ2-7|TRBD2
TGTGCCAGCAGCTTGTTAGTGCCTAGCGGGAGTTTATACGAGCAGTACTTC
CASSLLVPSGSLYEQYF
>TRBV5-1|many|TRBJ1-1|.
TGCGCCAGCAGCCAAACGACATCCAACACTGAAGCTTTCTTT
CASSQTTSNTEAFF
>TRBV12-3/TRBV12-4|many|TRBJ2-6|.
TGTGCCAGCAGCTTAGGTCTCTCTGGGGCCAACGTCCTGACTTTC
CASSLGLSGANVLTF
>TRBV12-5|many|TRBJ2-2|TRBD2
TGTGCTAGTGGTTTGCCTAAAACTAGCGGGATAACCGGGGAGCTGTTTTTT
CASGLPKTSGITGELFF
>TRBV28|many|TRBJ2-2|.
TGTGCCAGCAGTTCTCGAACAGGGTTCACCGGGGAGCTGTTTTTT
CASSSRTGFTGELFF
>TRBV5-1|many|TRBJ2-7|TRBD2
TGCGCCAGCAGCTTCACGACTAGCGGGACTTACGAGCAGTACTTC
CASSFTTSGTYEQYF
>TRBV20-1|.|TRBJ2-7|TRBD1
TGCAGTGCTATCACCTACAGGGGGCTTAACGAGCAGTACTTC
CSAITYRGLNEQYF
>TRBV7-2|many|TRBJ2-3|.
TGTGCCAGCAGCGACTCGTTTAGCACAGATACGCAGTATTTT
CASSDSFSTDTQYF
>TRBV7-9|many|TRBJ2-3|TRBD2
TGTGCCAGCAGTCCTAGCGGGAGGTACGGCACAGATACGCAGTATTTT
CASSPSGRYGTDTQYF
>TRBV29-1|few|TRBJ2-1|.
TGCAGCGTTGTCAATGAGCGGTTCTTC
CSVVNERFF
>TRBV11-2|many|TRBJ1-5|.
TGTGCCAGCAGCTTAAGGCCTACCCCCGGTCAGCCCCAGCATTTT
CASSLRPTPGQPQHF
>TRBV30|.|TRBJ1-5|.
TGTGCCTGGGCGGTACAGGGCAATCAGCCCCAGCGTTTT
CAWAVQGNQPQRF
>TRBV5-1|many|TRBJ2-2|TRBD1
TGCGCCAGCAGCTGGACAGGGGCCGGGGAGCTGTTTTTT
CASSWTGAGELFF
>TRBV3-1|few|TRBJ1-2|.
TGTGCCAGCAGCCAAGAAGGCCGCTATGGCTACACCTTC
CASSQEGRYGYTF
>TRBV20-1|many|TRBJ2-7|TRBD2
TGCAGTGCTGGGGGGGGAACCTACTACGAGCAGTACTTC
CSAGGGTYYEQYF
>TRBV4-1|.|TRBJ2-4|.
TGCGCCAGCAGCCAAGAATTCGGGGGACAGTGGTACTTC
CASSQEFGGQWYF
>TRBV27|.|TRBJ2-7|.
TGTGCCAGCAGTTTATCCGACCTAGACGAGCAGTACTTC
CASSLSDLDEQYF
>TRBV20-1|many|TRBJ2-7|.
TGCAGTGCTCCCAGTCACCGGACGGCGAGCTCCTACGAGCAGTACTTC
CSAPSHRTASSYEQYF
>TRBV5-1|.|TRBJ2-1|.
TGCGCCAGCAGCCCGCTAAATGGAGTAGGCGATGAGCAGTTCTTC
CASSPLNGVGDEQFF
>TRBV6-1|many|TRBJ2-5|.
TGTGCCAGCAGTGGTACGGGACTCAGTCAAGAGACCCAGTACTTC
CASSGTGLSQETQYF
>TRBV12-3/TRBV12-4|many|TRBJ2-7|.
TGTGCCAGCAGTTTCTTAGCCCTGAGCCACGAGCAGTACTTC
CASSFLALSHEQYF
>TRBV20-1|.|TRBJ1-2|.
TGCAGTGCGGCGACCGGAGGGGCTTCCTATGGCTACACCTTC
CSAATGGASYGYTF
>TRBV6-2/TRBV6-3|.|TRBJ1-4|.
TGTGCCAGCAGTTACCCAAGCCGACCCCGGGAGGGGCTTAATGAAAAACTGTTTTTT
CASSYPSRPREGLNEKLFF
>TRBV28|many|TRBJ2-3|TRBD2
TGTGCCAGCAGTTCCCCTCAAACGGGAGGGACAGATACGCAGTATTTT
CASSSPQTGGTDTQYF
>TRBV3-1|many|TRBJ1-2|.
TGTGCCAGCAGCCAAGGGTCCCCCCATGGCTACACCTTC
CASSQGSPHGYTF
>TRBV3-1|many|TRBJ1-2|.
TGTGCCAGCAGCCAAGACGAGTGGGGGCGAGAGGATGGCTACACCTTC
CASSQDEWGREDGYTF
>TRBV18|many|TRBJ2-1|.
TGTGCCAGCTCACCTATGGGTAGCTCCTACAATGAGCAGTTCTTC
CASSPMGSSYNEQFF
>TRBV19|.|TRBJ2-1|TRBD2
TGTGCCAGTAGGGGGGGGTACAGCTACAATGAGCAGTTCTTC
CASRGGYSYNEQFF
>TRBV7-9|.|TRBJ2-1|.
TGTGCCAGCAGCTGGCCCCCGGGACGCCCAACCTACAATGAGCAGTTCTTC
CASSWPPGRPTYNEQFF
>TRBV5-1|.|TRBJ2-5|TRBD2
TGCGCCAGCAGCTTGGAGCGGGGCTGGCAAGAGACCCAGTACTTC
CASSLERGWQETQYF
>TRBV6-1|many|TRBJ1-4|.
TGTGCCAGCAGTCCTGGACGGTATAATGAAAAACTGTTTTTT
CASSPGRYNEKLFF